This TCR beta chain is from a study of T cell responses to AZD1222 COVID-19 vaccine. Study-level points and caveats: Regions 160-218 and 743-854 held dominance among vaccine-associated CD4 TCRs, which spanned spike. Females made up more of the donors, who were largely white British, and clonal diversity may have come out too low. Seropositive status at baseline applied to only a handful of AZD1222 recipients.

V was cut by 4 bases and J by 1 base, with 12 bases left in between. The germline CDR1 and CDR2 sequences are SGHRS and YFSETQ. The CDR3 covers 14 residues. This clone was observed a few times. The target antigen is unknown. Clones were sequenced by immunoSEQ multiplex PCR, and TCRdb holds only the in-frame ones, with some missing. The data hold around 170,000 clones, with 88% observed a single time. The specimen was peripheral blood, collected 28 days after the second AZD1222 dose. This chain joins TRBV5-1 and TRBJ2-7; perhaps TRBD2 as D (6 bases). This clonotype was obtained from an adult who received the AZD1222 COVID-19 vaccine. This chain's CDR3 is CASSPQEGSYEQYF. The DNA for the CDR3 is TGCGCCAGCAGCCCCCAGGAGGGTTCCTACGAGCAGTACTTC.